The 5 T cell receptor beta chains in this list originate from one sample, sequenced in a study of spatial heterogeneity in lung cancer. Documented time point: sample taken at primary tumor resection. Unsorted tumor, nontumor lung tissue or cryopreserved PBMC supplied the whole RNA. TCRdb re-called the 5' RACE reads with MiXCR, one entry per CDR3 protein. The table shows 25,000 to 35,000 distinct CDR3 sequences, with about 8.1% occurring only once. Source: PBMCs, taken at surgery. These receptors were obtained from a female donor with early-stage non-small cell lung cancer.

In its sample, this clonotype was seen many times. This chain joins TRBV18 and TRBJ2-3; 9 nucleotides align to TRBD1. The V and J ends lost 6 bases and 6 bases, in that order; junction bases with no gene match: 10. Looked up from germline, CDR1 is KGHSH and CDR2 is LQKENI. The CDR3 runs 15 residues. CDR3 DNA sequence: TGTGCCAGCTCCCCAGGACAGGGGTCTAGTGATACGCAGTATTTT. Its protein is CASSPGQGSSDTQYF.

The CDR3: CASSVGLLTDTQYF. For the CDR3, the DNA is TGTGCCAGCAGCGTAGGACTACTCACAGATACGCAGTATTTT. V and J are TRBV9 and TRBJ2-3, with TRBD2 as a possible D gene (5 bases). Germline V lookup: CDR1 SGDLS, CDR2 YYNGEE. Trimming left V 0 bases short and J 2 bases short, with 7 bases between. The CDR3 has 14 residues. Filled out from reference TRBV9 and TRBJ2-3, the complete variable domain reads DSGVTQTPKHLITATGQRVTLRCSPRSGDLSVYWYQQSLDQGLQFLIQYYNGEERAKGNILERFSAQQFPDLHSELNLSSLELGDSALYFCASSVGLLTDTQYFGPGTRLTVL.

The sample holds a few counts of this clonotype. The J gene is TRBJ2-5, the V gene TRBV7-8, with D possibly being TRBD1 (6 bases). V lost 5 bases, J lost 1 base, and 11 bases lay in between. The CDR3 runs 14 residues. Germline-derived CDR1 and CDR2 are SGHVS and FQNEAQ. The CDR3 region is CASSIYRVQETQYF. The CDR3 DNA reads TGTGCCAGCAGCATATACAGGGTCCAAGAGACCCAGTACTTC.

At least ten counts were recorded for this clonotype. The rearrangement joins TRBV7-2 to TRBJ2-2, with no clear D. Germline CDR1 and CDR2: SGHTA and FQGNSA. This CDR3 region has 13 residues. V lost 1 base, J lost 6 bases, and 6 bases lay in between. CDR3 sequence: CASSLVRSGELFF. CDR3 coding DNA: TGTGCCAGCAGCTTAGTTAGATCCGGGGAGCTGTTTTTT. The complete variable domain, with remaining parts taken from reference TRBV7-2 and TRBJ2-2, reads GAGVSQSPSNKVTEKGKDVELRCDPISGHTALYWYRQSLGQGLEFLIYFQGNSAPDKSGLPSDRFSAERTGGSVSTLTIQRTQQEDSAVYLCASSLVRSGELFFGEGSRLTVL.

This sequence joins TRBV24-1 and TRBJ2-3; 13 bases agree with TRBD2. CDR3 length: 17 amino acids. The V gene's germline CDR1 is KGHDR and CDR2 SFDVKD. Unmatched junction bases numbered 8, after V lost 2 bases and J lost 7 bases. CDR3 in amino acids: CATSDSSGTSGIYTQYF. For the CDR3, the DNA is TGTGCCACCAGTGATTCCTCCGGGACTAGCGGGATCTATACGCAGTATTTT.